The T cell receptor beta chain under discussion was sequenced for a study of cytomegalovirus exposure and HLA in healthy donors. Study-level results: Earlier results showed most TCR beta V segments being productive about 90% or about 30% of the time. Later analysis reportedly placed an Asian-associated ancestry cluster below the roughly 630-donor mean in N-insertions.

Amplification used 60 Vbeta primers and 13 Jbeta primers. In the original processing: Some 11 million of the 60 million to 80 million unique TCR beta chains counted in a later analysis were shared. TCRdb keeps only in-frame clones here, not all; method: immunoSEQ multiplex PCR. The V and J calls and clone size come from that table; D and trimming were worked out from the DNA. The profile shows about 150,000 clones, 77% of them singletons. To note about this clone: What it binds is unknown.

Germline CDR1 and CDR2: MNHEY and SVGAGI. This CDR3 has 13 residues. The V and J ends lost 0 bases and 4 bases respectively, with 5 bases between them. This TCR was recovered from a male donor in good health and CMV-seronegative. What was sequenced was PBMCs. V and J are TRBV6-5 and TRBJ2-3, with D possibly matching TRBD2 (5 bases). CDR3 sequence: CASSYSRADTQYF. Written as DNA, the CDR3 is TGTGCCAGCAGTTACTCGAGGGCAGATACGCAGTATTTT.